The sequence of this TCR beta chain was determined in a study of T cell changes during pregnancy in multiple sclerosis. Libraries were prepared by immunoSEQ multiplex PCR; TCRdb keeps only in-frame clonotypes and omits some of them. The sample includes tens of thousands of clones, 92% seen only once; the top ten take 13%. This receptor was taken from a female donor with multiple sclerosis, enrolled in a pregnancy study. This material consisted of CD8+ T cells from peripheral blood mononuclear cells, taken in the first trimester of pregnancy.

CDR3 sequence reads: CASSYSSGGSSYEQYF. CDR3 in DNA: TGTGCCAGCAGTTACAGTAGCGGGGGGTCCTCCTACGAGCAGTACTTC. The rearrangement joins TRBV6-5 to TRBJ2-7; TRBD2 aligns across 10 bases. The V gene's germline CDR1 is MNHEY and CDR2 SVGAGI. This CDR3 spans 16 amino acids. The J segment lost 0 bases and the V segment lost 2 bases, leaving 4 bases of the junction unmatched.